This T cell receptor beta chain was sequenced for a study of blood T cell repertoires in COVID-19. Repertoires were generated with immunoSEQ multiplex PCR, while TCRdb's copy carries only in-frame clones and drops some. The sample lists 90,000 to 150,000 clones, less than 90% occurring once. The CDR3 has 13 residues. Germline CDR1 reads SNHLY; CDR2 reads FYNNEI. With 6 bases removed from V and 8 bases from J, the gap between germline ends came to 16 bases. Sequenced sample: peripheral blood. The receptor was isolated from a man between 65 and 79 years old who had recovered from COVID-19. The chain couples TRBV2 to TRBJ1-2, with D perhaps matching TRBD1 (5 bases). The CDR3 DNA is TGTGCCAGCAGGGGCGACGGGGGGAACGGCTACACCTTC. It encodes CASRGDGGNGYTF.